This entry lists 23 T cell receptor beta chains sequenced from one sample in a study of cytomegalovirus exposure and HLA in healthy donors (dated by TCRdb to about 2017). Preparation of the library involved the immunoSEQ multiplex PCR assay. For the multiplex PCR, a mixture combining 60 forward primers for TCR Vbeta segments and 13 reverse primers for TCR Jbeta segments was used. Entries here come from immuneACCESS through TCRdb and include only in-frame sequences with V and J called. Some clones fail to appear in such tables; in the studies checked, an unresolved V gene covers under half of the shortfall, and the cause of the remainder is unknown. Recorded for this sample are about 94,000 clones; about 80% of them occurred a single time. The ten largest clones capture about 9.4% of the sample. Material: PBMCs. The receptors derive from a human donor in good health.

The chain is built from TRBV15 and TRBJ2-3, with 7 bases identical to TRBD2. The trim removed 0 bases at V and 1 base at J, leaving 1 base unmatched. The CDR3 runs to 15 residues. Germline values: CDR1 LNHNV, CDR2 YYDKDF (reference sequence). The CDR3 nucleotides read TGTGCCACCAGCAGAGATCGGGGGGGCACAGATACGCAGTATTTT. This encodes CATSRDRGGTDTQYF.

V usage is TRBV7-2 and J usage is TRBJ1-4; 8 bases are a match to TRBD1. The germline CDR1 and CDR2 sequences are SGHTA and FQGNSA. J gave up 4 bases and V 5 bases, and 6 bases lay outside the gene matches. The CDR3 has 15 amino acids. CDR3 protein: CASSVGQGRNEKLFF. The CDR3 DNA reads TGTGCCAGCAGCGTCGGACAGGGACGTAATGAAAAACTGTTTTTT.

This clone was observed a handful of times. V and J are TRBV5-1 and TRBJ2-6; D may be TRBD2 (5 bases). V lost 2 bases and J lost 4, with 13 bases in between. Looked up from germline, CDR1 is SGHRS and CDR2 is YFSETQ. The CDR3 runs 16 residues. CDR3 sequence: CASSFGGGRGANVLTF. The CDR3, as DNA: TGCGCCAGCAGCTTTGGAGGCGGTCGCGGGGCCAACGTCCTGACTTTC.

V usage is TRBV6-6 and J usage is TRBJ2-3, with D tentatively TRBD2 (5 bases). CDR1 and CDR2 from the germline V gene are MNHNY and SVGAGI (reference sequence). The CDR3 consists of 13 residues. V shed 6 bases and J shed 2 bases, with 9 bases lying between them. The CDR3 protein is CASRRAVTDTQYF. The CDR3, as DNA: TGTGCCAGCAGGAGGGCGGTCACAGATACGCAGTATTTT.

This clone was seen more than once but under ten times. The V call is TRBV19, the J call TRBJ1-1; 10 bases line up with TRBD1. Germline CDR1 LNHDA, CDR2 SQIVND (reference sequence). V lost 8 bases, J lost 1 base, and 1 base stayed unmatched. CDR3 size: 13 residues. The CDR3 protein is CASRDRGNTEAFF. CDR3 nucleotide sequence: TGTGCCAGTCGGGACAGGGGGAACACTGAAGCTTTCTTT.

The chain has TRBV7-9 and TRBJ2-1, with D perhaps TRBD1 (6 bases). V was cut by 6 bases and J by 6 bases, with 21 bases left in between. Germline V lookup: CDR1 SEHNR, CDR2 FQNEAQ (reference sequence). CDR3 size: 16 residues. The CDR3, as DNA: TGTGCCAGCAGTCCAAAAGCAGGGGATCCCCCCAATGAGCAGTTCTTC. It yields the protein CASSPKAGDPPNEQFF.

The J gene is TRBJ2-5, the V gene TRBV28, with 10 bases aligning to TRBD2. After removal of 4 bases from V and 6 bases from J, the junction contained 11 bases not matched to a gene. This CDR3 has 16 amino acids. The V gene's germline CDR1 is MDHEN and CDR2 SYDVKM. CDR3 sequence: CASSSSASGRFKTQYF. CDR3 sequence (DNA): TGTGCCAGCAGTTCCTCTGCTAGCGGGAGATTCAAGACCCAGTACTTC.

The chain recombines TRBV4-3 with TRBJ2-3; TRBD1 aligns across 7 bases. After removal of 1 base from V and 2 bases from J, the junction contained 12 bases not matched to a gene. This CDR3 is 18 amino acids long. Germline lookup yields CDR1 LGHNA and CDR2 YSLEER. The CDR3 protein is CASSQGPRGQRDTDTQYF. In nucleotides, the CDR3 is TGCGCCAGCAGCCAAGGACCCAGGGGACAGAGGGACACAGATACGCAGTATTTT.

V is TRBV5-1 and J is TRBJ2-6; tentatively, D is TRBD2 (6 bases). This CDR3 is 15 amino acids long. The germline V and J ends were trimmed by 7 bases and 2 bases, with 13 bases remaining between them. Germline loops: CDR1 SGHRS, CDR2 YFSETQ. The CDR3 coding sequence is TGCGCCAGCTCCCAGGGAGGTACTGGGGCCAACGTCCTGACTTTC. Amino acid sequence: CASSQGGTGANVLTF.

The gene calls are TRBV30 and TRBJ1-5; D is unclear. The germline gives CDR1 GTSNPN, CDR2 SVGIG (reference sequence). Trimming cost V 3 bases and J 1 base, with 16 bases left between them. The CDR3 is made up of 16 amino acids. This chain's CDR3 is CAWSPPLEMSNQPQHF. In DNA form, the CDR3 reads TGTGCCTGGAGCCCCCCCTTAGAAATGAGCAATCAGCCCCAGCATTTT.

CDR3 bases: TGTGCCAGTAGGGGACAGGGGCAAGGTTCACCCCTCCACTTT. Its protein product is CASRGQGQGSPLHF. V and J are TRBV19 and TRBJ1-6, with 10 bases fitting TRBD1. Germline CDR1 LNHDA, CDR2 SQIVND (reference sequence). The CDR3 is made up of 14 amino acids. J gave up 9 bases and V 6 bases, and 5 bases lay outside the gene matches.

This CDR3 is CASSGDRGATYGYTF. The CDR3 bases are TGTGCCAGCAGTGGAGACAGGGGAGCGACCTATGGCTACACCTTC. The V call is TRBV5-4, the J call TRBJ1-2, with 8 bases identical to TRBD1. In germline, CDR1 is SGHNT, CDR2 YYREEE (reference sequence). The CDR3 runs 15 residues. V gave up 5 bases and J gave up 4 bases; unmatched junction bases: 10.

CDR3 in DNA: TGTGCCAGCCGCGGGCAGCCTTATGGCTACACCTTC. This sequence encodes CASRGQPYGYTF. V is TRBV28 and J is TRBJ1-2, with unresolved D. This CDR3 is built from 12 residues. Trimming pared 8 bases from V and 5 bases from J, leaving 12 bases between. Germline lookup yields CDR1 MDHEN and CDR2 SYDVKM.

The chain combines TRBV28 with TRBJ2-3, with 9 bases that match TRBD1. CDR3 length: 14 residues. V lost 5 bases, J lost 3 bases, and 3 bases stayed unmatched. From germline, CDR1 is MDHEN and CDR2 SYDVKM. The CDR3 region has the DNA TGTGCCAGCAGTCCGACAGGGGGGACAGATACGCAGTATTTT. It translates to CASSPTGGTDTQYF. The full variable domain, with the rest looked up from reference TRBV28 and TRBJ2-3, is DVKVTQSSRYLVKRTGEKVFLECVQDMDHENMFWYRQDPGLGLRLIYFSYDVKMKEKGDIPEGYSVSREKKERFSLILESASTNQTSMYLCASSPTGGTDTQYFGPGTRLTVL.

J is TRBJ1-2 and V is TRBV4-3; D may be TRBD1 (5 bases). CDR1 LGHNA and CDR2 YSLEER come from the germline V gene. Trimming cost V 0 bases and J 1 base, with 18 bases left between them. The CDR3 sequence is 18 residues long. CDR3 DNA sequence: TGCGCCAGCAGCCAAGATGGAAGAGGGCAGGGAGGTAACTATGGCTACACCTTC. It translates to CASSQDGRGQGGNYGYTF.

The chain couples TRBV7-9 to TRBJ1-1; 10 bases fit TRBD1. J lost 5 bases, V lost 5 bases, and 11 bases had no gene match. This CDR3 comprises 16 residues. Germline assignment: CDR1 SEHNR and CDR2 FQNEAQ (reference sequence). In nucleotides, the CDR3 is TGTGCCAGCAGCCCAGGAAAGGGACAGGGGTCGACTGAAGCTTTCTTT. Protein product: CASSPGKGQGSTEAFF.

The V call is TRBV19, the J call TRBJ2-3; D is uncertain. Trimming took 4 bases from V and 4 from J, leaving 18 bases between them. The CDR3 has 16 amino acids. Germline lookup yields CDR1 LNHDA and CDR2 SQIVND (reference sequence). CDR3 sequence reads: CASSTLGLQVADTQYF. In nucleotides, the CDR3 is TGTGCCAGTAGTACTTTGGGTTTGCAGGTGGCAGATACGCAGTATTTT.

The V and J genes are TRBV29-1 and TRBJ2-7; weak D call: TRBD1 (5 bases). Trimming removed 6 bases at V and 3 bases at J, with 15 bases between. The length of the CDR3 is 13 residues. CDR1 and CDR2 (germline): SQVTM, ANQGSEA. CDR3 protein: CSVTTFQGYEQYF. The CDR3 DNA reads TGCAGCGTCACGACATTTCAGGGCTACGAGCAGTACTTC.

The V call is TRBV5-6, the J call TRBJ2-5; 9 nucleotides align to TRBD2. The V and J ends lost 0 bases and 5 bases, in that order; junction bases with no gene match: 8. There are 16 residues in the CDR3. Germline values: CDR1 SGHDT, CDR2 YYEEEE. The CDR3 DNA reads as TGTGCCAGCAGCTTGGGGCTAGCGGGGACGGGCGAGACCCAGTACTTC. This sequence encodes CASSLGLAGTGETQYF.

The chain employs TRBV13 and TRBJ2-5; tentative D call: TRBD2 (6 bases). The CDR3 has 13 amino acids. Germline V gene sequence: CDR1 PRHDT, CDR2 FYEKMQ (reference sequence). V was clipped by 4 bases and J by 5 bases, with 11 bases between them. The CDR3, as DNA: TGTGCCAGCAGCTCGACTAGGCGGGAGACCCAGTACTTC. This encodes CASSSTRRETQYF.

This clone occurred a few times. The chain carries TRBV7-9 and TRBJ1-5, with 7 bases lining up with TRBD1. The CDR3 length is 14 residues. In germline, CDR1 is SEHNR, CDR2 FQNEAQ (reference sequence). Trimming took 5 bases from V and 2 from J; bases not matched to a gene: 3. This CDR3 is CASSATGGNQPQHF. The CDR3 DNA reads TGTGCCAGCAGCGCCACAGGGGGCAATCAGCCCCAGCATTTT.

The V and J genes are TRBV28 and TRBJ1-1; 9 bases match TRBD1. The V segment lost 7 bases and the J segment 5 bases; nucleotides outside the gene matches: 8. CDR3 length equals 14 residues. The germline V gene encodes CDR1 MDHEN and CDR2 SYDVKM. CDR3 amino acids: CASTRDRVVTEAFF. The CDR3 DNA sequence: TGTGCCAGCACGAGGGACAGGGTGGTGACTGAAGCTTTCTTT.

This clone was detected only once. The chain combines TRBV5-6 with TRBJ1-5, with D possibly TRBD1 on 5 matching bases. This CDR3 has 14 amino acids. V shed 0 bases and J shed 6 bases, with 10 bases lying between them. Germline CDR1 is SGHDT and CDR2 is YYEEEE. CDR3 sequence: CASSLGVGAQPQHF. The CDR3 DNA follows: TGTGCCAGCAGCTTGGGGGTAGGGGCTCAGCCCCAGCATTTT. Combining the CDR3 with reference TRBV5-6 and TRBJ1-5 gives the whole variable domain DAGVTQSPTHLIKTRGQQVTLRCSPKSGHDTVSWYQQALGQGPQFIFQYYEEEERQRGNFPDRFSGHQFPNYSSELNVNALLLGDSALYLCASSLGVGAQPQHFGDGTRLSIL.